A selection of T cell receptor beta chains follows, all from one sample in a study of chemoradiotherapy in HPV16-positive cancers. The repertoire was sequenced with immunoSEQ multiplex PCR; TCRdb's copy has only in-frame clones and lacks some. The table records 25,000 to 40,000 clones, about 91% of them present only once. Source: blood, taken from a patient who underwent chemoradiotherapy. Source of these receptors: a human donor with HPV-associated anogenital cancer. Each CDR3 is given without its conserved first and last residue. Each record gives: CDR3 protein, J gene, V gene.

cdr3_aa: ASSPAPGNTEAF; j_call: TRBJ1-1; v_call: TRBV6-4
cdr3_aa: ASSVSGIETQY; j_call: TRBJ2-5; v_call: TRBV19
cdr3_aa: ASSRDRAFTEQY; j_call: TRBJ2-7; v_call: TRBV28
cdr3_aa: ASSPSGTPTDTQY; j_call: TRBJ2-3; v_call: TRBV28
cdr3_aa: ASSLGQVFHSPLH; j_call: TRBJ1-6; v_call: TRBV7-9
cdr3_aa: SVEVLQGNYGYT; j_call: TRBJ1-2; v_call: TRBV29-1
cdr3_aa: ATRVNTEAF; j_call: TRBJ1-1; v_call: TRBV28
cdr3_aa: ASDVWNTGELF; j_call: TRBJ2-2; v_call: TRBV6-6
cdr3_aa: ASSDSEGAYGYT; j_call: TRBJ1-2; v_call: TRBV6-4
cdr3_aa: ASSLGSGSGSDTQY; j_call: TRBJ2-3; v_call: TRBV5-1
cdr3_aa: ASSDDPGYEQY; j_call: TRBJ2-7; v_call: TRBV6-1
cdr3_aa: ASSQDNYLAKNIQY; j_call: TRBJ2-4; v_call: TRBV4-2
cdr3_aa: ASSGGYQETQY; j_call: TRBJ2-5; v_call: TRBV6-1
cdr3_aa: ASSSAPNTGELF; j_call: TRBJ2-2; v_call: TRBV7-6
cdr3_aa: ATGSVTRGNYGYT; j_call: TRBJ1-2; v_call: TRBV15
cdr3_aa: ASSRGTGDEQY; j_call: TRBJ2-7; v_call: TRBV7-9
cdr3_aa: ASSPGEAKNIQY; j_call: TRBJ2-4; v_call: TRBV5-6
cdr3_aa: ASSQDGNSQETQY; j_call: TRBJ2-5; v_call: TRBV4-2
cdr3_aa: ASSSDPSPNNEQF; j_call: TRBJ2-1; v_call: TRBV6-6
cdr3_aa: ASSYSLAWTYEQY; j_call: TRBJ2-7; v_call: TRBV5-4
cdr3_aa: ASNTGNTGELF; j_call: TRBJ2-2; v_call: TRBV2
cdr3_aa: ASSLDLDSGTQY; j_call: TRBJ2-3; v_call: TRBV7-2
cdr3_aa: AISEPPGQSSGNTIY; j_call: TRBJ1-3; v_call: TRBV10-3
cdr3_aa: ASRDRGRYEQY; j_call: TRBJ2-7; v_call: TRBV2
cdr3_aa: ASSVGDTTTNEKLF; j_call: TRBJ1-4; v_call: TRBV9
cdr3_aa: ASSLNRGYGYT; j_call: TRBJ1-2; v_call: TRBV5-4
cdr3_aa: ASSIAGQTYEQY; j_call: TRBJ2-7; v_call: TRBV19
cdr3_aa: VSSLGHTEAF; j_call: TRBJ1-1; v_call: TRBV5-4